This T cell receptor (beta chain) was captured by sequencing in a study of blood T cell repertoires in COVID-19. About the study: Some COVID-19 samples were acute and others convalescent; all came from the United States, Italy and Spain. T cells, B-cell-depleted T cells, or PBMCs supplied cDNA or gDNA.

Germline V lookup: CDR1 WSHSY, CDR2 SAAADI. Deletions cut 8 bases from V and 8 bases from J, with 18 bases between. The CDR3 is 13 amino acids. Original processing methods: Amplifying reference gene primers gave estimates of nucleated cell counts. The method was immunoSEQ multiplex PCR; TCRdb's version includes in-frame clones alone and lacks a portion of them. For V, J and clone size, that table is used; D and trimming come from the DNA. The sample comprises a few hundred thousand clones, 84% of which are singletons, and around 7.8% rests with the top ten. The sample was peripheral blood. The chain joins TRBV10-2 to TRBJ1-2, with D perhaps matching TRBD1 (6 bases). The sequence was collected from a human donor in a cohort sampled during active COVID-19. CDR3 in amino acids: CASAGDPKGGYTF. As DNA, the CDR3 is TGCGCCAGCGCAGGGGACCCAAAGGGGGGCTACACCTTC.